A selection of T cell receptor beta chains follows, all from one sample in a study of blood T cell repertoires in COVID-19. The method was immunoSEQ multiplex PCR; TCRdb's version includes in-frame clones alone and lacks a portion of them. The sample shows 200,000 to 250,000 clones, approximately 86% of them seen only once. Sequencing was performed on peripheral blood. The receptor set was obtained from a woman in her 30s with COVID-19, enrolled during active disease. Each CDR3 is given without its conserved first and last residue. D genes are given only for firm matches.

ASSLATGKSYGYT,TRBD1,TRBV5-1,13,TRBJ1-2
ASSSGIIGEQY,NA,TRBV11-1,11,TRBJ2-7
ASGTFQGTDTQY,NA,TRBV19,12,TRBJ2-3
ASSGTGVVGYGYT,NA,TRBV6-5,13,TRBJ1-2
ASSSGTGGDQPQH,TRBD1,TRBV6-6,13,TRBJ1-5
ASSQDVGQGAGYGYT,TRBD1,TRBV4-3,15,TRBJ1-2
ASSPSGQHHTQY,NA,TRBV7-2,12,TRBJ2-3
ASSIPPNTEAF,NA,TRBV19,11,TRBJ1-1
ASSEAQGLNTEAF,NA,TRBV6-1,13,TRBJ1-1
ASSSGTGDHGYT,TRBD1,TRBV3-1/TRBV3-2,12,TRBJ1-2
ASRYDRGTYEQY,TRBD1,TRBV6-2/TRBV6-3,12,TRBJ2-7
ASSPQGGSKTQY,NA,TRBV2,12,TRBJ2-5
ASSWDRGTDTQY,TRBD1,TRBV7-6,12,TRBJ2-3
ASSYPGQGNGQPQH,TRBD1,TRBV19,14,TRBJ1-5
ASSQEGQGDNEQF,TRBD1,TRBV4-1,13,TRBJ2-1
ASSRSAGEQY,NA,TRBV12-3/TRBV12-4,10,TRBJ2-7
ASSSGGLYNEQF,TRBD2,TRBV28,12,TRBJ2-1